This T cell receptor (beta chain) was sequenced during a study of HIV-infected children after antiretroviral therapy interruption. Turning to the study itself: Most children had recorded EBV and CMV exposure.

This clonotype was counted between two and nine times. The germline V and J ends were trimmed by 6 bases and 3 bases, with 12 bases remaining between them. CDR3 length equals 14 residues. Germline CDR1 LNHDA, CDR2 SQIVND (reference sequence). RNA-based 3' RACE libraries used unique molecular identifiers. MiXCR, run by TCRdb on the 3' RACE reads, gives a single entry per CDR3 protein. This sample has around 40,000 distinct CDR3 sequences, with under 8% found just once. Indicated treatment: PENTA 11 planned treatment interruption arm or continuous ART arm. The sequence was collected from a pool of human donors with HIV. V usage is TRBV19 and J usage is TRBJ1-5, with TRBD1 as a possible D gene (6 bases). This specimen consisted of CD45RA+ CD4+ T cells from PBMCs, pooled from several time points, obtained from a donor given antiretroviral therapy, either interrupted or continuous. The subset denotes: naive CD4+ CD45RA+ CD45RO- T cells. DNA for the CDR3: TGTGCCAGTAGGATACAGGGCTACAATCAGCCCCAGCATTTT. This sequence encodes CASRIQGYNQPQHF.